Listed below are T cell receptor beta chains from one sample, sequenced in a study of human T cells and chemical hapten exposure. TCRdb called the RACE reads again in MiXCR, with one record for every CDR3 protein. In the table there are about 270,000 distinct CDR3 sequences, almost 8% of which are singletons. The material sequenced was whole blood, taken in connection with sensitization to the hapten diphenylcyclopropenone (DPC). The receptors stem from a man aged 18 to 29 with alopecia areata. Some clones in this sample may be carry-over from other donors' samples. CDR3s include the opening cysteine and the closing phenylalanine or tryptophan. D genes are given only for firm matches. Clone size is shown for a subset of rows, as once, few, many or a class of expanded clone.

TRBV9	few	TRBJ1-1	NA	CASSVATSGLGEAFF	TGTGCCAGCAGCGTAGCTACATCAGGGCTCGGTGAAGCTTTCTTT
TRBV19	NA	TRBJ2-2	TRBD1	CASSRRDRDTGELFF	TGTGCCAGTAGCCGGCGGGACAGGGACACCGGGGAGCTGTTTTTT
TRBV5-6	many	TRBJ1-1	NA	CASSSWGRTVNTEAFF	TGTGCCAGCAGCTCCTGGGGCCGAACGGTGAACACTGAAGCTTTCTTT
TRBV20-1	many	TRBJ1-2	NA	CSAKFEGGYTF	TGCAGTGCTAAGTTCGAGGGGGGCTACACCTTC
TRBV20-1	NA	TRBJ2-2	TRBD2	CSARVFSGEIGELFF	TGCAGTGCTAGAGTATTCAGCGGGGAAATCGGGGAGCTGTTTTTT
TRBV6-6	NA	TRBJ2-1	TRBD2	CASLAGKYNEQFF	TGTGCCAGTCTAGCGGGGAAGTACAATGAGCAGTTCTTC
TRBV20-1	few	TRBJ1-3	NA	CSANRDLSTIYF	TGCAGTGCGAACAGGGATTTGAGCACCATATATTTT
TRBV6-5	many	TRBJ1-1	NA	CASSYSIPTLGMNTEAFF	TGTGCCAGCAGTTACTCGATTCCGACACTGGGTATGAACACTGAAGCTTTCTTT
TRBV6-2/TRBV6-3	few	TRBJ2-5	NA	CASSPDTFGETQYF	TGTGCCAGCAGCCCGGACACCTTCGGGGAGACCCAGTACTTC
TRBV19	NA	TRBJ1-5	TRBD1	CASSIGSRGHQPQHF	TGTGCCAGTAGTATCGGGTCCAGGGGGCATCAGCCCCAGCATTTT
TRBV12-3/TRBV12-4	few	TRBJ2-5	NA	CASSQVPGRQETQYF	TGTGCCAGCAGTCAAGTCCCGGGACGGCAAGAGACCCAGTACTTC
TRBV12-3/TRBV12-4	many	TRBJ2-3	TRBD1	CAISGQGQFTDTQYF	TGTGCCATCTCGGGACAGGGACAATTCACAGATACGCAGTATTTT
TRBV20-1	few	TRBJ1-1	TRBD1	CSARYRGRVTEAFF	TGCAGTGCTAGGTACAGGGGGCGGGTCACTGAAGCTTTCTTT
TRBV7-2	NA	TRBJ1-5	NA	CASSPPGNQPQHF	TGTGCCAGCAGCCCACCCGGCAATCAGCCCCAGCATTTT
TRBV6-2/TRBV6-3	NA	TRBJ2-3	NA	CASSYGLARPDTQYF	TGTGCCAGCAGTTACGGCCTAGCACGTCCAGATACGCAGTATTTT
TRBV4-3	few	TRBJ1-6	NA	CASSQDMGGLGNSPLHF	TGCGCCAGCAGCCAAGATATGGGAGGGCTAGGCAATTCACCCCTCCACTTT
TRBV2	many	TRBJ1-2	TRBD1	CASGTGGNYGYTF	TGTGCCAGCGGGACAGGGGGTAACTATGGCTACACCTTC
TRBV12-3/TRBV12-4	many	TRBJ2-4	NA	CASSRQPEANIQYF	TGTGCCAGCAGCCGACAGCCAGAGGCGAACATTCAGTACTTC
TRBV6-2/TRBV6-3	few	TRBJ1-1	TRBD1	CASSYRAGQGTEAFF	TGTGCCAGCAGTTACAGAGCCGGACAGGGCACTGAAGCTTTCTTT
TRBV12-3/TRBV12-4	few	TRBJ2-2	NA	CASSLGGTMNTGELFF	TGTGCCAGCAGTTTAGGAGGGACAATGAACACCGGGGAGCTGTTTTTT
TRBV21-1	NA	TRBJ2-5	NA	CASSKRGQDQETQYF	TGTGCCAGCAGCAAGAGGGGACAGGATCAAGAGACCCAGTACTTC
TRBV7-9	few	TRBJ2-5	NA	CASRPPRTETQYF	TGTGCCAGCAGGCCTCCTAGAACCGAGACCCAGTACTTC
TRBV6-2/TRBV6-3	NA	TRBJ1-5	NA	CASSRDGATDREHF	TGTGCCAGCTCTCGAGATGGGGCGACAGATCGCGAGCATTTT
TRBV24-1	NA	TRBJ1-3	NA	CATSAGSGNTIYF	TGTGCCACCAGCGCGGGATCTGGAAACACCATATATTTT
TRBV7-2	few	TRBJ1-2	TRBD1	CASRRDRFGYTF	TGTGCCAGCAGAAGGGACAGATTCGGCTACACCTTC
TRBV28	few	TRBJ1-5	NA	CASRVSNQPQHF	TGTGCCAGCAGGGTCTCCAATCAGCCCCAGCATTTT
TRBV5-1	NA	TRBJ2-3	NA	CASNRWVSTDTQYF	TGCGCCAGCAACCGGTGGGTCAGCACAGATACGCAGTATTTT
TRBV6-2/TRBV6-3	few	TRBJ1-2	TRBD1	CASNRGGGYTF	TGTGCCAGCAACAGGGGCGGTGGCTACACCTTC
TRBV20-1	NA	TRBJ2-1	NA	CSARDFNSAINEQFF	TGCAGTGCTAGGGATTTTAATAGCGCAATCAATGAGCAGTTCTTC
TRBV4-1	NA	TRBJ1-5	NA	CASSQEGYNQPQHF	TGCGCCAGCAGCCAAGAGGGGTACAATCAGCCCCAGCATTTT
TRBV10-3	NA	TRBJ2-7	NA	CAIKASGIYEQYF	TGTGCCATCAAAGCATCAGGGATCTACGAGCAGTACTTC
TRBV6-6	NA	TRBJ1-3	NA	CASSGVSGNTIYF	TGTGCCAGCAGTGGGGTATCTGGAAACACCATATATTTT
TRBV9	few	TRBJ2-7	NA	CARHARRGEQYF	TGTGCCCGTCATGCCCGACGGGGCGAGCAGTACTTC
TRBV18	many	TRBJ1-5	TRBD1	CASSLQGGNQPQHF	TGTGCCAGCTCACTACAGGGGGGCAATCAGCCCCAGCATTTT
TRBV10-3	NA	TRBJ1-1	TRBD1	CATRQGENSEAFF	TGTGCCACTAGACAGGGGGAGAACTCTGAAGCTTTCTTT
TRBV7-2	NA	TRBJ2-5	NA	CASSLTIETQYF	TGTGCCAGCAGCTTAACCATCGAGACCCAGTACTTC
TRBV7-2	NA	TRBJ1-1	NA	CASSYLLGPTEAFF	TGTGCCAGCAGCTATTTGCTGGGGCCCACTGAAGCTTTCTTT
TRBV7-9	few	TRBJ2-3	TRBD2	CASSFRLAGGSDTQYF	TGTGCCAGCAGCTTTCGCCTAGCGGGGGGCTCAGATACGCAGTATTTT
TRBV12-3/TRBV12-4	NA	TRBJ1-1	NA	CASSSRSLKRGLNTEAFF	TGTGCCAGCAGTTCCCGTTCTTTGAAAAGGGGGTTGAACACTGAAGCTTTCTTT
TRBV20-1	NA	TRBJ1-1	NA	CSAKRQEGAFF	TGCAGTGCTAAACGCCAGGAAGGAGCTTTCTTT
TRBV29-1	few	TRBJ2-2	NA	CSVSPRGRANTGELFF	TGCAGCGTTTCACCCCGGGGCAGGGCGAACACCGGGGAGCTGTTTTTT
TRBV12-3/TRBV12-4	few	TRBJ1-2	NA	CASSLAGLGYYGYTF	TGTGCCAGCAGTTTAGCGGGGTTGGGTTACTATGGCTACACCTTC
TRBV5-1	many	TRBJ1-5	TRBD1	CASSWTGKSNQPQHF	TGCGCCAGCAGCTGGACAGGGAAGAGCAATCAGCCCCAGCATTTT
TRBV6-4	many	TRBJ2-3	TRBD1	CASSDGQGSTDTQYF	TGTGCCAGCAGTGACGGACAGGGTAGCACAGATACGCAGTATTTT
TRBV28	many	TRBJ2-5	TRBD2	CASSLASGDEETQYF	TGTGCCAGCAGTTTAGCTAGCGGGGACGAAGAGACCCAGTACTTC
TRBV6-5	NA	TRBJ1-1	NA	CASSYPREGRAEAFF	TGTGCCAGCAGTTACCCGCGTGAGGGAAGGGCTGAAGCTTTCTTT
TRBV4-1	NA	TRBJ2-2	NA	CASSQGGWRTENTGELFF	TGCGCCAGCAGCCAAGGGGGGTGGAGGACGGAGAACACCGGGGAGCTGTTTTTT
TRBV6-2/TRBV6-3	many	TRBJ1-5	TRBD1	CASSYGFRGRRDNQPQHF	TGTGCCAGCAGTTACGGGTTCAGGGGGCGCAGAGACAATCAGCCCCAGCATTTT
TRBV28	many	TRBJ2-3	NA	CASSSARDTQYF	TGTGCCAGCAGTTCCGCTCGAGATACGCAGTATTTT
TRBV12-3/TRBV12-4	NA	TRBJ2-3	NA	CASRFSNTLDTQYF	TGTGCCAGCAGGTTTTCCAACACCCTGGATACGCAGTATTTT
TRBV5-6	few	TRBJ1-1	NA	CASSLRGGDTEAFF	TGTGCCAGCAGCTTAAGGGGTGGCGACACTGAAGCTTTCTTT
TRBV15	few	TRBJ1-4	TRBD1	CATGQGIATNEKLFF	TGTGCCACCGGACAGGGGATCGCAACTAATGAAAAACTGTTTTTT
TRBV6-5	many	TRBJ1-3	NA	CASSYSTGNTIYF	TGTGCCAGCAGTTACAGTACTGGAAACACCATATATTTT
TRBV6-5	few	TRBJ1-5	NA	CASSSSSWGIRNQPQHF	TGTGCCAGCAGTTCTTCTTCTTGGGGAATAAGGAATCAGCCCCAGCATTTT